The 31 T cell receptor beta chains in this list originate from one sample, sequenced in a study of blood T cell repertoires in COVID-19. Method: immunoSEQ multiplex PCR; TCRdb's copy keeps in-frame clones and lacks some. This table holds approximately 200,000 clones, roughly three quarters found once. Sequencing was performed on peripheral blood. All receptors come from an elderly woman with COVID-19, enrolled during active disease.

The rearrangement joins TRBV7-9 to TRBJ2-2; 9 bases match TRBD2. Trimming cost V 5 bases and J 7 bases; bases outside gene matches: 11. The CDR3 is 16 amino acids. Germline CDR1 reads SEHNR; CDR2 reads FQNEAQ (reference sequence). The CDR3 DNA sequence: TGTGCCAGCAGCCCCCCGCGGGGGGGCCGTTACGGGGAGCTGTTTTTT. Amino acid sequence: CASSPPRGGRYGELFF.

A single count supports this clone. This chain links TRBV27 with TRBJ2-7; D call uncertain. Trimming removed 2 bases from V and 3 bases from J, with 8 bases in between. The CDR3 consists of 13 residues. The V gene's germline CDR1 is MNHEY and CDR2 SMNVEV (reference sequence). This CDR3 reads CASSLPPLYEQYF. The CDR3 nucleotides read TGTGCCAGCAGTTTACCCCCCCTCTACGAGCAGTACTTC.

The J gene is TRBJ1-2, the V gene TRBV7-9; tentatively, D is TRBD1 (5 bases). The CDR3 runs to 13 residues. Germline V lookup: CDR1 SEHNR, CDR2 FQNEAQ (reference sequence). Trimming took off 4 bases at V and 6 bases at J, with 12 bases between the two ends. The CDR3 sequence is CASSSPRGDGYTF. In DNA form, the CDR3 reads TGTGCCAGCAGCTCTCCGCGGGGGGATGGCTACACCTTC.

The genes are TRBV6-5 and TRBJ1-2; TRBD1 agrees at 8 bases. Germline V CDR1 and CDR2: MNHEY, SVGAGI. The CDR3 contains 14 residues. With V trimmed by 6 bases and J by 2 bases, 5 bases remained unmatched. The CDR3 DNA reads TGTGCCAGCAGGATCGGACAGGGAAACTATGGCTACACCTTC. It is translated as CASRIGQGNYGYTF.

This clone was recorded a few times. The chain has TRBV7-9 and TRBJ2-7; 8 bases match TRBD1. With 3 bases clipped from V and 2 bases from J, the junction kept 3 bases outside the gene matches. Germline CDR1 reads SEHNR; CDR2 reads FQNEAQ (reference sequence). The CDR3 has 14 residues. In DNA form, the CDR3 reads TGTGCCAGCAGCTTGGGACAGGCCGCCTACGAGCAGTACTTC. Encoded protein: CASSLGQAAYEQYF.

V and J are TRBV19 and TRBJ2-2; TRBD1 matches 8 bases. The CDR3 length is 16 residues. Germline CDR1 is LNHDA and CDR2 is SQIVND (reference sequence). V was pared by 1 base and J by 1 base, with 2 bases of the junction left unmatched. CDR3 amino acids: CASSIATGVNTGELFF. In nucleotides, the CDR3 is TGTGCCAGTAGTATAGCGACAGGGGTGAACACCGGGGAGCTGTTTTTT.

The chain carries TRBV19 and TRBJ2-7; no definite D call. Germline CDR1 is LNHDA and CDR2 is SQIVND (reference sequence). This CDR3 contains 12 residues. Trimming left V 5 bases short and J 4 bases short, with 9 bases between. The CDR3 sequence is CASSQTGYEQYF. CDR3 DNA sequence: TGTGCCAGTAGTCAGACGGGTTACGAGCAGTACTTC.

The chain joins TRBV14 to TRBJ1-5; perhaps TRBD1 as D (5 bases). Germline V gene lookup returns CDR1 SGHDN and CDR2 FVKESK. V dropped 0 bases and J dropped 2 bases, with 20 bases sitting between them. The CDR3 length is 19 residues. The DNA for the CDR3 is TGTGCCAGCAGCCAAGAGTGTGACAGTTCATCCAACGGCAATCAGCCCCAGCATTTT. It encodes CASSQECDSSSNGNQPQHF.

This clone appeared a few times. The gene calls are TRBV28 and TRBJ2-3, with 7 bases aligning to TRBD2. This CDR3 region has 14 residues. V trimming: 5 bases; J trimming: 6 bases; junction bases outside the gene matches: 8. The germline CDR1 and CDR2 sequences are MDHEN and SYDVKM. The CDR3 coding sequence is TGTGCCAGCAGTCCAACAGGAGCGGGGGATACGCAGTATTTT. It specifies CASSPTGAGDTQYF.

This CDR3 is CASGHGNQPQHF. Here the CDR3 DNA reads TGTGCCAGCGGGCACGGCAATCAGCCCCAGCATTTT. The rearrangement uses TRBV6-1 and TRBJ1-5; no clear D gene. Germline CDR1 reads MNHNS; CDR2 reads SASEGT. The ends were cut back, 8 bases at V and 2 bases at J, with 7 bases in the middle. The length of the CDR3 is 12 residues.

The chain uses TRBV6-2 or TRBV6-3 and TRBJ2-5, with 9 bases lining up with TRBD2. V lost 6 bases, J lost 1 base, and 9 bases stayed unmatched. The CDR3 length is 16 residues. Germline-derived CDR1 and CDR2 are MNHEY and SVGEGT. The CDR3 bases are TGTGCCAGCAGCCTTGGGGGACTAGCCGCCCAAGAGACCCAGTACTTC. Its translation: CASSLGGLAAQETQYF.

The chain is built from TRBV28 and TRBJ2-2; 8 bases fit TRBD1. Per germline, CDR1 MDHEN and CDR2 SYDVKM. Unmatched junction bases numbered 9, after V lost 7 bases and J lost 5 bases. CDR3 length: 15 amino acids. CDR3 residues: CASMRTGTKTGELFF. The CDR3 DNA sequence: TGTGCCAGCATGAGGACAGGGACCAAGACCGGGGAGCTGTTTTTT.

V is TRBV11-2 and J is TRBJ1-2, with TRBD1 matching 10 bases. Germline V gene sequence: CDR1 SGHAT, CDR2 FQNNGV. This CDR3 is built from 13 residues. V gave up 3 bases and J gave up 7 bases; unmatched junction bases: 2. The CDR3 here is CASSLGQGSGYTF. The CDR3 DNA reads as TGTGCCAGCAGCTTGGGACAGGGGTCTGGCTACACCTTC. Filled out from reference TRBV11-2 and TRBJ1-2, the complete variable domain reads EAGVAQSPRYKIIEKRQSVAFWCNPISGHATLYWYQQILGQGPKLLIQFQNNGVVDDSQLPKDRFSAERLKGVDSTLKIQPAKLEDSAVYLCASSLGQGSGYTFGSGTRLTVV.

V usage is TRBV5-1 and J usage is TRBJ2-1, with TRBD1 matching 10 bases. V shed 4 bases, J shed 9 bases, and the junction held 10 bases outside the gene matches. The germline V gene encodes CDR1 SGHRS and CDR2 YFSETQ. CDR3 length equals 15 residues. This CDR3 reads CASSQGGTGASEQFF. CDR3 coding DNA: TGCGCCAGCAGCCAGGGAGGGACAGGGGCAAGTGAGCAGTTCTTC.

The CDR3 region is CASSLPAGSPDTQYF. Written as DNA, the CDR3 is TGTGCCAGCAGTTTACCCGCAGGGTCTCCAGATACGCAGTATTTT. The chain is built from TRBV28 and TRBJ2-3, with a tentative D call TRBD1 (5 bases). V lost 2 bases and J lost 4, with 13 bases in between. Germline-derived CDR1 and CDR2 are MDHEN and SYDVKM. CDR3 size: 15 residues.

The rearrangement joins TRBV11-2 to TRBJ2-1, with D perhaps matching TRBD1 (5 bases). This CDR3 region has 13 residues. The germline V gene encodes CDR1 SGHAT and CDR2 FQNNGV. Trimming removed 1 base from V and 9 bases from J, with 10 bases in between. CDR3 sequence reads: CASSLGRDGEQFF. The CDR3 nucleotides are TGTGCCAGCAGCTTAGGCAGGGATGGTGAGCAGTTCTTC.

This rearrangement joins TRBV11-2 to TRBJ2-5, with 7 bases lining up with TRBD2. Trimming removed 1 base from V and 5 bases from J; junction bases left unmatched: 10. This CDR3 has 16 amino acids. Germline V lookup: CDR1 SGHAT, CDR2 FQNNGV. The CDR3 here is CASSLGGQGEGETQYF. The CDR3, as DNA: TGTGCCAGCAGCTTAGGGGGCCAAGGGGAGGGTGAGACCCAGTACTTC.

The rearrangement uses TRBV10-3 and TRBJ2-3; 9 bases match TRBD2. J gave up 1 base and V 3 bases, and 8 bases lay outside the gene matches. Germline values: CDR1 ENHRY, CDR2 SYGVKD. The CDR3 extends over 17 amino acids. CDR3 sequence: CAISDGGGAGGTDTQYF. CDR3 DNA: TGTGCCATCAGTGACGGCGGGGGGGCCGGGGGCACAGATACGCAGTATTTT.

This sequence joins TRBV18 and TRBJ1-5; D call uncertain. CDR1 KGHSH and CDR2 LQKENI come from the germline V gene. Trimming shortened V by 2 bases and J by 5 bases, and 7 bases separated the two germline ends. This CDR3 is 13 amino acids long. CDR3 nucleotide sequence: TGTGCCAGCTCACCAAGCATGGATCAGCCCCAGCATTTT. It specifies CASSPSMDQPQHF.

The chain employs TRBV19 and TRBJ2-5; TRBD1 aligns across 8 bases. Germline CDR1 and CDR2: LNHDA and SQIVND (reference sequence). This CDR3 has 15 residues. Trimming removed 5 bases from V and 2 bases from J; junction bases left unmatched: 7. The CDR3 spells CASSLGNRGQETQYF. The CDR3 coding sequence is TGTGCCAGTAGTCTTGGGAACAGGGGGCAAGAGACCCAGTACTTC.

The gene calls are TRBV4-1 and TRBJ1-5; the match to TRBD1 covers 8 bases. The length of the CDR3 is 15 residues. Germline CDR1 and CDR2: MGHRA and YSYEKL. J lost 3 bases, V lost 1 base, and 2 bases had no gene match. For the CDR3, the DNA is TGCGCCAGCAGCCAAGTGCAGGGGGCCAATCAGCCCCAGCATTTT. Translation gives CASSQVQGANQPQHF.

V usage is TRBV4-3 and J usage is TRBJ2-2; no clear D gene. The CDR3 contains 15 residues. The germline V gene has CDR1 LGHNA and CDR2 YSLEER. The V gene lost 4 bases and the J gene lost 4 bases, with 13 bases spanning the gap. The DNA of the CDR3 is TGCGCCAGCAGCCCCCGAACGGGTGTCACCGGGGAGCTGTTTTTT. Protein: CASSPRTGVTGELFF.

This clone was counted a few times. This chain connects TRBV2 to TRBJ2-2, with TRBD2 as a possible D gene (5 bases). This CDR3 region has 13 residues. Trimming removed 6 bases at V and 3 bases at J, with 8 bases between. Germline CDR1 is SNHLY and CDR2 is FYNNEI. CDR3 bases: TGTGCCAGCAGGCGGGCCCACACCGGGGAGCTGTTTTTT. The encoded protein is CASRRAHTGELFF.

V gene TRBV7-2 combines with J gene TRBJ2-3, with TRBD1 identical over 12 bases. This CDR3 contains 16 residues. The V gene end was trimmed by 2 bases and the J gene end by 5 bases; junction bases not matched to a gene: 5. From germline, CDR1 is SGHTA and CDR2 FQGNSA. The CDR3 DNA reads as TGTGCCAGCAGCTTAATGGGACAGGGGGCGGGAGATACGCAGTATTTT. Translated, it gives CASSLMGQGAGDTQYF.

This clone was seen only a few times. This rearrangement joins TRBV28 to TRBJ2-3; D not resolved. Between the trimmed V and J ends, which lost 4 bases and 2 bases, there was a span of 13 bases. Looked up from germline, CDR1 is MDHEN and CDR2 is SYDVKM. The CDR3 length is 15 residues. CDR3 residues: CASSSPPAHTDTQYF. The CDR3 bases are TGTGCCAGCAGTTCCCCGCCAGCGCACACAGATACGCAGTATTTT.

The CDR3 coding sequence is TGTGCCACCAGTGGGACAGGGCGGAACACTGAAGCTTTCTTT. As protein: CATSGTGRNTEAFF. The chain is built from TRBV24-1 and TRBJ1-1; 8 nucleotides align to TRBD1. The CDR3 sequence is 14 residues long. Germline V gene lookup returns CDR1 KGHDR and CDR2 SFDVKD. V was pared by 5 bases and J by 1 base, with 2 bases of the junction left unmatched.

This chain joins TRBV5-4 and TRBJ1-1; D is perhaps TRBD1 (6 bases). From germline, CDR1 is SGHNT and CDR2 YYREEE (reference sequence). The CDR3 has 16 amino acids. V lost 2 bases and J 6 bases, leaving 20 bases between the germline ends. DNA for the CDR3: TGTGCCAGCAGCTTTACAACGGCTGGTGGGGGCCCTGAAGCTTTCTTT. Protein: CASSFTTAGGGPEAFF. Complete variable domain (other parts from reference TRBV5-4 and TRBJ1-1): ETGVTQSPTHLIKTRGQQVTLRCSSQSGHNTVSWYQQALGQGPQFIFQYYREEENGRGNFPPRFSGLQFPNYSSELNVNALELDDSALYLCASSFTTAGGGPEAFFGQGTRLTVV.

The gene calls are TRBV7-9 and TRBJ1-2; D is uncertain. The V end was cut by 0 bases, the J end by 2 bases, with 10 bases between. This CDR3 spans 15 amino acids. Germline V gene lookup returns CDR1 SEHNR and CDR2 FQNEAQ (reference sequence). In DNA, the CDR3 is TGTGCCAGCAGCTTAGCGGAGGGAGGAAACTATGGCTACACCTTC. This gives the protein CASSLAEGGNYGYTF. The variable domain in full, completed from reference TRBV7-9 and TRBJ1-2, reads DTGVSQNPRHKITKRGQNVTFRCDPISEHNRLYWYRQTLGQGPEFLTYFQNEAQLEKSRLLSDRFSAERPKGSFSTLEIQRTEQGDSAMYLCASSLAEGGNYGYTFGSGTRLTVV.

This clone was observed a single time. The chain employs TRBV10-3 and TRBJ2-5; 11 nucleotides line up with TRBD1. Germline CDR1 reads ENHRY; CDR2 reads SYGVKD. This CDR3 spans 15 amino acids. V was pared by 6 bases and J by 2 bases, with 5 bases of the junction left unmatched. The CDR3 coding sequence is TGTGCCATCAGCGAACGGGACAGGGGGCAAGAGACCCAGTACTTC. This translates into CAISERDRGQETQYF.

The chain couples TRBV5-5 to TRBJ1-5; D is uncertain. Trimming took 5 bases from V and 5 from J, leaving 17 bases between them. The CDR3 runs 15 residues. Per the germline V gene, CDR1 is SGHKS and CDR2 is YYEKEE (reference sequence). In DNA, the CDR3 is TGTGCCAGCAGTCTTGTTGGTCAGGTCCATCAGCCCCAGCATTTT. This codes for CASSLVGQVHQPQHF. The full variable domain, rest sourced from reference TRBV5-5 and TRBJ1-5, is DAGVTQSPTHLIKTRGQQVTLRCSPISGHKSVSWYQQVLGQGPQFIFQYYEKEERGRGNFPDRFSARQFPNYSSELNVNALLLGDSALYLCASSLVGQVHQPQHFGDGTRLSIL.

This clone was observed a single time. CDR3 nucleotides: TGTGCCAGCAGTTACGGACAGGTCTCTACCTACGAGCAGTACTTC. This codes for CASSYGQVSTYEQYF. This rearrangement joins TRBV6-5 to TRBJ2-7, with 7 bases that match TRBD1. The CDR3 has 15 residues. Germline V gene sequence: CDR1 MNHEY, CDR2 SVGAGI. Trimming took 2 bases from V and 2 from J; bases not matched to a gene: 6.